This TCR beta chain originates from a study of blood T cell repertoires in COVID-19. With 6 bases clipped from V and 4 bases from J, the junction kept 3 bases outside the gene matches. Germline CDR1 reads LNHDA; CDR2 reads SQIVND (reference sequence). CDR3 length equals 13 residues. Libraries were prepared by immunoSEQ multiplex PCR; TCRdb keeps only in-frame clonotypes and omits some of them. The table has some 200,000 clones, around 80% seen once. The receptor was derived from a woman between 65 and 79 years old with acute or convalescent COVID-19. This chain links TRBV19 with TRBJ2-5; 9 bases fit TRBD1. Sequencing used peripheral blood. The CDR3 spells CASRGTGRETQYF. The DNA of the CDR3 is TGTGCCAGTAGGGGGACAGGGCGAGAGACCCAGTACTTC.